Below are 23 T cell receptor beta chains sequenced from a single sample in a study of Ad26.COV2.S vaccination and SARS-CoV-2 variants. TCRdb keeps only in-frame clones here, not all; method: immunoSEQ multiplex PCR. The sample shows some 410,000 clones, approximately 90% of them seen only once. Treatment described: some 20 received Ad26.COV2.S at low or high dose, single or two shots; several received placebo; per-sample allocation not given. Sampling occurred on day 63 after the first vaccine or placebo injection. This specimen consisted of peripheral blood, obtained in a trial of Ad26.COV2.S vaccine versus placebo. All receptors derive from a person between 18 and 65 years old who received the Ad26.COV2.S COVID-19 vaccine or a placebo.

The chain carries TRBV28 and TRBJ2-3, with TRBD2 matching 8 bases. The CDR3 length is 17 residues. The germline CDR1 and CDR2 sequences are MDHEN and SYDVKM. J was trimmed by 1 base and V by 6 bases; bases with no gene match: 12. CDR3 in DNA: TGTGCCAGCAGACCCGGCGGTAGCGGGGATGGCACAGATACGCAGTATTTT. This gives the protein CASRPGGSGDGTDTQYF. The full variable domain, its missing parts supplied by reference TRBV28 and TRBJ2-3, is DVKVTQSSRYLVKRTGEKVFLECVQDMDHENMFWYRQDPGLGLRLIYFSYDVKMKEKGDIPEGYSVSREKKERFSLILESASTNQTSMYLCASRPGGSGDGTDTQYFGPGTRLTVL.

The chain couples TRBV15 to TRBJ2-1, with 7 bases aligning to TRBD1. Germline CDR1 is LNHNV and CDR2 is YYDKDF (reference sequence). CDR3 length: 14 amino acids. With V trimmed by 1 base and J by 6 bases, 3 bases remained unmatched. CDR3 DNA sequence: TGTGCCACCAGCAGAGGAGGACAGGTCAATGAGCAGTTCTTC. It codes for CATSRGGQVNEQFF.

This clone was seen a single time. V gene TRBV7-9 combines with J gene TRBJ2-3; D is unresolved. V lost 3 bases and J lost 2, with 9 bases in between. Germline-derived CDR1 and CDR2 are SEHNR and FQNEAQ (reference sequence). CDR3 length equals 14 residues. CDR3 in DNA: TGTGCCAGCAGCTTGGGCGTATCCACAGATACGCAGTATTTT. Translating it yields CASSLGVSTDTQYF.

The chain carries TRBV5-1 and TRBJ2-3; the D gene is possibly TRBD1 (6 bases). The length of the CDR3 is 15 residues. Germline V CDR1 and CDR2: SGHRS, YFSETQ. V gave up 0 bases and J gave up 3 bases, with 11 bases separating them. CDR3 amino acids: CASSLEGGQTDTQYF. In nucleotides, the CDR3 is TGCGCCAGCAGCTTGGAAGGGGGACAAACAGATACGCAGTATTTT.

As for this clone: A much larger clone sits a single nucleotide away, making a read error possible. This CDR3 is also generated by other DNA sequences in the sample. The chain couples TRBV6-1 to TRBJ2-7, with D unresolved. Germline CDR1 and CDR2: MNHNS and SASEGT. The CDR3 runs 12 residues. The ends were cut back, 3 bases at V and 0 bases at J, with 3 bases in the middle. CDR3 bases: TGTGCCAGCAGTGAGTCCTCCTACGAGCAGTACTTC. Translating it yields CASSESSYEQYF.

The chain has TRBV5-5 and TRBJ1-2; TRBD1 agrees at 7 bases. V lost 4 bases to trimming and J lost 1 base; unmatched junction nucleotides: 7. The CDR3 is 15 amino acids. Germline V gives CDR1 SGHKS, CDR2 YYEKEE (reference sequence). The chain's CDR3 is CASSQTGSGNYGYTF. In DNA form, the CDR3 reads TGTGCCAGCAGCCAGACAGGGTCGGGTAACTATGGCTACACCTTC.

The chain carries TRBV2 and TRBJ1-1; 7 bases map to TRBD1. CDR3 length: 14 amino acids. V trimming: 6 bases; J trimming: 3 bases; junction bases outside the gene matches: 7. Germline values: CDR1 SNHLY, CDR2 FYNNEI. The CDR3 loop reads CASSQQGRYTEAFF. The CDR3 bases are TGTGCCAGCAGCCAACAGGGGCGCTACACTGAAGCTTTCTTT.

The V and J genes are TRBV3-1 (or the pseudogene TRBV3-2) and TRBJ2-4, with TRBD2 matching 10 bases. CDR1 and CDR2 (germline): LGHDT, YNNKEL (reference sequence). The CDR3 covers 20 residues. V was pared by 1 base and J by 0 bases, with 12 bases of the junction left unmatched. CDR3 DNA: TGTGCCAGCAGCCAAGGTCCGCTAGCGGGGGCATGTCTAGCCAAAAACATTCAGTACTTC. This translates into CASSQGPLAGACLAKNIQYF.

CDR3 in amino acids: CASSVGQGAPETQYF. CDR3 nucleotides: TGTGCCAGTAGTGTCGGGCAGGGGGCTCCGGAGACCCAGTACTTC. V is TRBV19 and J is TRBJ2-5, with 8 bases aligning to TRBD1. The germline gives CDR1 LNHDA, CDR2 SQIVND (reference sequence). This CDR3 comprises 15 residues. V shed 5 bases and J 5 bases; nucleotides not matched to a gene: 10.

The rearrangement uses TRBV3-1 (or the pseudogene TRBV3-2) and TRBJ2-6; D is undetermined. The CDR3 is 16 amino acids. Trimming cost V 1 base and J 1 base, with 8 bases left between them. Germline V gene sequence: CDR1 LGHDT, CDR2 YNNKEL (reference sequence). The chain's CDR3 is CASSQAPGSGANVLTF. Here the CDR3 DNA reads TGTGCCAGCAGCCAAGCTCCGGGTTCTGGGGCCAACGTCCTGACTTTC.

The rearrangement joins TRBV5-6 to TRBJ2-5, with D perhaps matching TRBD1 (6 bases). V was trimmed by 0 bases and J by 4 bases, leaving 13 bases between them. The CDR3 length is 15 residues. From germline, CDR1 is SGHDT and CDR2 YYEEEE. The CDR3 sequence: CASSLDRVKGETQYF. The DNA of the CDR3 is TGTGCCAGCAGCTTGGACAGGGTGAAAGGAGAGACCCAGTACTTC.

DNA for the CDR3: TGTGCCAGTAGGCTCGGAGTAGGGGGGAGAGGTCAGCCCCAGCATTTT. The encoded protein is CASRLGVGGRGQPQHF. This sequence joins TRBV19 and TRBJ1-5; weak D call: TRBD1 (6 bases). The CDR3 is made up of 16 amino acids. Germline loops: CDR1 LNHDA, CDR2 SQIVND (reference sequence). V was pared by 6 bases and J by 6 bases, with 21 bases between.

The CDR3 region has the DNA TGTGCCAGCTTAAGGACATCAAAAGAGACCCAGTACTTC. It translates to CASLRTSKETQYF. The rearrangement uses TRBV18 and TRBJ2-5, with D maybe TRBD1 (5 bases). Germline V gene lookup returns CDR1 KGHSH and CDR2 LQKENI. CDR3 length equals 13 residues. Trimming cost V 7 bases and J 3 bases, with 12 bases left between them.

CDR3 sequence reads: CASSTPPLAGNTDTQYF. The CDR3 DNA reads as TGTGCCAGTAGCACACCGCCACTAGCGGGGAATACAGATACGCAGTATTTT. J is TRBJ2-3 and V is TRBV19; 10 bases map to TRBD2. Germline-derived CDR1 and CDR2 are LNHDA and SQIVND (reference sequence). J gave up 3 bases and V 6 bases, and 12 bases lay outside the gene matches. This CDR3 is built from 17 residues.

The chain is built from TRBV28 and TRBJ2-3; unclear D gene. CDR1 and CDR2 (germline): MDHEN, SYDVKM. Trimming took 3 bases from V and 0 from J, leaving 4 bases between them. The CDR3 is made up of 13 amino acids. This CDR3 is CASSFVSTDTQYF. CDR3 coding DNA: TGTGCCAGCAGTTTCGTCAGCACAGATACGCAGTATTTT.

The chain carries TRBV5-6 and TRBJ2-7; unclear D gene. This CDR3 has 14 amino acids. Germline CDR1 SGHDT, CDR2 YYEEEE. Deletions cut 1 base from V and 5 bases from J, with 13 bases between. CDR3 loop: CASSLRQAINEQYF. CDR3 bases: TGTGCCAGCAGCTTGAGGCAGGCGATCAACGAGCAGTACTTC.

This clone has only one observation. V and J are TRBV3-1 (or the pseudogene TRBV3-2) and TRBJ1-1, with D unclear. Germline values: CDR1 LGHDT, CDR2 YNNKEL (reference sequence). V was shortened by 6 bases and J by 4 bases, with 15 bases between the two germline ends. CDR3 length: 14 residues. CDR3 region: CASSTRYDGTEAFF. DNA for the CDR3: TGTGCCAGCAGTACCCGGTACGACGGCACTGAAGCTTTCTTT.

This chain joins TRBV7-2 and TRBJ2-3, with TRBD2 as a possible D gene (5 bases). Germline-derived CDR1 and CDR2 are SGHTA and FQGNSA. The CDR3 loop spans 18 amino acids. V was cut by 4 bases and J by 0 bases, with 20 bases left in between. CDR3 in DNA: TGTGCCAGCAGCTACCACGGGGAGCTGATGACTAGCACAGATACGCAGTATTTT. It encodes CASSYHGELMTSTDTQYF.

The chain couples TRBV2 to TRBJ2-5, with D maybe TRBD1 (7 bases). This CDR3 is built from 15 residues. Germline loops: CDR1 SNHLY, CDR2 FYNNEI. With 8 bases removed from V and 9 bases from J, the gap between germline ends came to 25 bases. Here the CDR3 reads CASALGAGGLLAQYF. For the CDR3, the DNA is TGTGCCAGCGCGTTAGGGGCAGGGGGGTTGTTGGCCCAGTACTTC.

This clone was counted only a few times. This chain connects TRBV29-1 to TRBJ1-1; D uncertain. CDR3 size: 12 residues. The V end was cut by 2 bases, the J end by 2 bases, with 6 bases between. The germline gives CDR1 SQVTM, CDR2 ANQGSEA. Written as DNA, the CDR3 is TGCAGCGTTGAACACCCCAACACTGAAGCTTTCTTT. Amino acid sequence: CSVEHPNTEAFF.

The chain has TRBV6-1 and TRBJ2-4; D not resolved. The germline V gene encodes CDR1 MNHNS and CDR2 SASEGT. Trimming left V 2 bases short and J 7 bases short, with 6 bases between. The CDR3 contains 12 residues. CDR3 region: CASSELGNIQYF. DNA of the CDR3: TGTGCCAGCAGTGAATTGGGTAACATTCAGTACTTC.

This sequence joins TRBV9 and TRBJ2-3; no clear D. Per germline, CDR1 SGDLS and CDR2 YYNGEE. V lost 0 bases and J 2 bases, leaving 7 bases between the germline ends. CDR3 length equals 14 residues. CDR3 sequence reads: CASSVGTDTDTQYF. The CDR3 DNA sequence: TGTGCCAGCAGCGTAGGCACGGACACAGATACGCAGTATTTT.

The chain combines TRBV6-5 with TRBJ2-1, with 7 bases fitting TRBD1. V lost 5 bases and J lost 4; bases outside the gene matches: 5. Germline values: CDR1 MNHEY, CDR2 SVGAGI. This CDR3 comprises 14 residues. This CDR3 is CASSPGTDYNEQFF. The CDR3, as DNA: TGTGCCAGCAGTCCCGGGACAGATTACAATGAGCAGTTCTTC.